This T cell receptor (beta chain) emerged from a study of beta chain features in type 1 diabetes. Via CD45RO/CCR7/CD25/CD127/CD95/CD27, cells of the CD4+ naive, central memory, regulatory and stem cell-like memory subsets were sorted. Reverse transcription of all isolated RNA meant that expressed TCRB transcripts were sequenced. Generated by immunoSEQ multiplex PCR, the TCRdb table keeps only in-frame clones and is missing some. The sample lists fewer than 550,000 clones; about 10% were seen once. The CDR3 runs 14 residues. The germline V and J ends were trimmed by 4 bases and 4 bases, with 13 bases remaining between them. CDR1 and CDR2 (germline): SGHDN, FVKESK. This clone was observed a few times.

Sequenced input: naive CD4+ T cells from blood. The clonotype comes from a woman aged 18-29 years in good health. This chain connects TRBV14 to TRBJ1-2; no clear D. The CDR3 region has the DNA TGTGCCAGCAGCCCCAATTCGGGTTTCTATGGCTACACCTTC. Translation: CASSPNSGFYGYTF.